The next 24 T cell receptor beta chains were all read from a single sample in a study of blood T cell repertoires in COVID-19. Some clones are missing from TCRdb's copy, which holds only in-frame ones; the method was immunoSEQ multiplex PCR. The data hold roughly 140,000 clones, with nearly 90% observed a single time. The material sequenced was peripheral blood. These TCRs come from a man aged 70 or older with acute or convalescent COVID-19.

This chain's CDR3 is CASRRQGVSNYGYTF. In DNA, the CDR3 is TGTGCCAGCAGACGACAGGGAGTATCTAACTATGGCTACACCTTC. The genes are TRBV27 and TRBJ1-2; 7 nucleotides agree with TRBD1. Germline CDR1 MNHEY, CDR2 SMNVEV (reference sequence). V lost 6 bases and J lost 0; bases outside the gene matches: 7. The CDR3 has 15 residues.

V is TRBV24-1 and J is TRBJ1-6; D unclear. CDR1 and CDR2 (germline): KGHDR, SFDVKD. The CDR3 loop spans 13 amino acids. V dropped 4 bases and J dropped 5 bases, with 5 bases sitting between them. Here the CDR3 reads CATSESDNSPLHF. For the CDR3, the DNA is TGTGCCACCAGTGAGAGCGATAATTCACCCCTCCACTTT.

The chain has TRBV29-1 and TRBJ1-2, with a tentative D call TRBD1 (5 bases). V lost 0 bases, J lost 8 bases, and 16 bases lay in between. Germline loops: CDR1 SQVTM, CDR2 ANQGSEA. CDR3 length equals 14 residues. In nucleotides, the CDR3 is TGCAGCGTTGAAGATCTCGGGGGTTGGTACGGCTACACCTTC. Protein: CSVEDLGGWYGYTF.

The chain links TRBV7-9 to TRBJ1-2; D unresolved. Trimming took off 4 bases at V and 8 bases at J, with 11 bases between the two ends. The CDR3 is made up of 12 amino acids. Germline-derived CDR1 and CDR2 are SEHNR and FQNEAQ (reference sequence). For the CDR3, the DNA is TGTGCCAGCAGCTCCCAAACGGGGGGCTACACCTTC. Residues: CASSSQTGGYTF.

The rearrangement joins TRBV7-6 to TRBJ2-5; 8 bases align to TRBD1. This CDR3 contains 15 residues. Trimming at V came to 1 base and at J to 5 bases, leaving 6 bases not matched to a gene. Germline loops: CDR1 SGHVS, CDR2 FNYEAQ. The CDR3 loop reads CASSLVQGALETQYF. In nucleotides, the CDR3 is TGTGCCAGCAGCTTAGTGCAGGGGGCATTGGAGACCCAGTACTTC.

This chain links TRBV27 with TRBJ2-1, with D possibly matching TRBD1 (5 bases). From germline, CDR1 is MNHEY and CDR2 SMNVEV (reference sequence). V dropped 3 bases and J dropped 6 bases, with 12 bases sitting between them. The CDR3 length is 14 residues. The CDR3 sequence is CASSLSQVRNEQFF. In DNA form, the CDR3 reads TGTGCCAGCAGTTTGTCACAGGTCCGCAATGAGCAGTTCTTC.

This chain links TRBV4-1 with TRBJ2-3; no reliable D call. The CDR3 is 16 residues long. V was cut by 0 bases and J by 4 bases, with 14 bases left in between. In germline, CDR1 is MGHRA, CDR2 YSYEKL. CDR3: CASSQETPPSADTQYF. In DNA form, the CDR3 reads TGCGCCAGCAGCCAAGAGACACCACCTTCCGCAGATACGCAGTATTTT.

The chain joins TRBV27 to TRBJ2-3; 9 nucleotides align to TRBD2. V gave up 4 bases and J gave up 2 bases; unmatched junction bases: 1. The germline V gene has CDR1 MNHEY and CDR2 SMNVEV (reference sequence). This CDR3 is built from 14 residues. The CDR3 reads CASSSSGTTDTQYF. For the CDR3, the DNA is TGTGCCAGCAGTTCTAGCGGGACCACAGATACGCAGTATTTT.

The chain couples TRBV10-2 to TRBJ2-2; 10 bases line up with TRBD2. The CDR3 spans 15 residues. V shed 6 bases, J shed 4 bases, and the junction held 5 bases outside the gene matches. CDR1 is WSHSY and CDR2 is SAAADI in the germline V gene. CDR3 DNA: TGCGCCAGCAGACCTAGCGGGAGTGGCACCGGGGAGCTGTTTTTT. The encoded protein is CASRPSGSGTGELFF.

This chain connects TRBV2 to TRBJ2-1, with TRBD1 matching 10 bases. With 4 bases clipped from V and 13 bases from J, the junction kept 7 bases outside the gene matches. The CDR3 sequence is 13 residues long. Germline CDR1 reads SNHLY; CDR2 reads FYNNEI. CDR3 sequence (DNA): TGTGCCAGCAGTGCGGGACAGGGGACCTCTCAGTTCTTC. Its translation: CASSAGQGTSQFF.

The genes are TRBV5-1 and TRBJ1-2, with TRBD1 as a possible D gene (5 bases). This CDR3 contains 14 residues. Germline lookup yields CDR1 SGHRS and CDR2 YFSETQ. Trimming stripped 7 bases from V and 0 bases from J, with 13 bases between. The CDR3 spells CASRTAGANYGYTF. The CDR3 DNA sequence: TGCGCCAGCCGCACGGCGGGGGCTAACTATGGCTACACCTTC.

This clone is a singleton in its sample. Written as DNA, the CDR3 is TGTGCCAGCAGCTTAGAGCCAGGGGGCAGCTATGGCTACACCTTC. Amino acid sequence: CASSLEPGGSYGYTF. The genes are TRBV7-2 and TRBJ1-2; 8 nucleotides align to TRBD1. Germline V gene data show CDR1 as SGHTA and CDR2 as FQGNSA. The CDR3 is made up of 15 amino acids. V shed 1 base, J shed 4 bases, and the junction held 5 bases outside the gene matches.

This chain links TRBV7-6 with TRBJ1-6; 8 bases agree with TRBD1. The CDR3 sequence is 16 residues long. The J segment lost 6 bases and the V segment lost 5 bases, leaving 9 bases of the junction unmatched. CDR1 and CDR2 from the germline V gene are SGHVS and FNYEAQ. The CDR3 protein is CASSVRQGSGNSPLHF. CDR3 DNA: TGTGCCAGCAGCGTAAGACAGGGGTCGGGTAATTCACCCCTCCACTTT.

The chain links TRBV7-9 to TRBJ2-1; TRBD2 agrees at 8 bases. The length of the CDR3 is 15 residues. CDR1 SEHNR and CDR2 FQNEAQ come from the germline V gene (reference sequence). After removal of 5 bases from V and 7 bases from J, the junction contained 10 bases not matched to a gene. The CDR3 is CASSRGVIAGNEQFF. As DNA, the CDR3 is TGTGCCAGCAGCCGAGGGGTAATAGCGGGGAATGAGCAGTTCTTC. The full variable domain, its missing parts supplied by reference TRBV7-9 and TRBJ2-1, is DTGVSQNPRHKITKRGQNVTFRCDPISEHNRLYWYRQTLGQGPEFLTYFQNEAQLEKSRLLSDRFSAERPKGSFSTLEIQRTEQGDSAMYLCASSRGVIAGNEQFFGPGTRLTVL.

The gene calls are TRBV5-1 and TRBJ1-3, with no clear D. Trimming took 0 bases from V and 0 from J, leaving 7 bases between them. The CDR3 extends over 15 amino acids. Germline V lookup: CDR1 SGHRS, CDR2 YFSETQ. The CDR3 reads CASSLVPDSGNTIYF. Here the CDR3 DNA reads TGCGCCAGCAGCTTGGTGCCAGACTCTGGAAACACCATATATTTT.

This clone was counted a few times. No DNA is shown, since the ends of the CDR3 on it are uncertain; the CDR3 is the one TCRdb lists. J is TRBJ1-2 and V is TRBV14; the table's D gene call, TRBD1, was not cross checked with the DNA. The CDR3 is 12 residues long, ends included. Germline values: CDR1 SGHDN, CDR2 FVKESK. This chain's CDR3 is CASSQFGQGNTF.

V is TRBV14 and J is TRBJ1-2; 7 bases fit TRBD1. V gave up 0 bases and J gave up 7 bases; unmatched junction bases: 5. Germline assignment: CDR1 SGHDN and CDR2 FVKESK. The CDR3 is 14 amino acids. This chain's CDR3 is CASSQEAYRGGYTF. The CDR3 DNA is TGTGCCAGCAGCCAAGAAGCGTACAGGGGTGGCTACACCTTC.

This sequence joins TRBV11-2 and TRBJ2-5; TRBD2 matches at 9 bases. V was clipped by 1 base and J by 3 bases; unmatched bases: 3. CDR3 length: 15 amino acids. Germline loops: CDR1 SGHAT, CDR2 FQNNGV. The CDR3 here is CASSLGRGGEETQYF. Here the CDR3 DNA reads TGTGCCAGCAGCTTAGGGCGGGGGGGCGAAGAGACCCAGTACTTC.

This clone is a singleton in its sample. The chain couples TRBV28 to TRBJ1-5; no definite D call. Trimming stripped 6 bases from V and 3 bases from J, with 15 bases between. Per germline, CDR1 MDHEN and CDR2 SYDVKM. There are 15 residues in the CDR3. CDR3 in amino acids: CASSHWRRPNQPQHF. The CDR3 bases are TGTGCCAGCAGCCACTGGCGCAGGCCCAATCAGCCCCAGCATTTT. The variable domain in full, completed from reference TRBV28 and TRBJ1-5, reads DVKVTQSSRYLVKRTGEKVFLECVQDMDHENMFWYRQDPGLGLRLIYFSYDVKMKEKGDIPEGYSVSREKKERFSLILESASTNQTSMYLCASSHWRRPNQPQHFGDGTRLSIL.

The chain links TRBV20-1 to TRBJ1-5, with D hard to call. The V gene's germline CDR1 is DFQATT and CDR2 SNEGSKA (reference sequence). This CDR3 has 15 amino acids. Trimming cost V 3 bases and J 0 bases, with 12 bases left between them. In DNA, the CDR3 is TGCAGTGCTAGTAGCACTTCCCTTAGCAATCAGCCCCAGCATTTT. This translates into CSASSTSLSNQPQHF.

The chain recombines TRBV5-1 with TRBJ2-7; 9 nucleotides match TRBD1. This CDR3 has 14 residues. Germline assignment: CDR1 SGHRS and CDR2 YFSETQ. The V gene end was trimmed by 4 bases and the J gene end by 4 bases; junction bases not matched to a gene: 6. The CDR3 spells CASSRSGQGYEQYF. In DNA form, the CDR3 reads TGCGCCAGCAGCAGGTCGGGACAGGGTTACGAGCAGTACTTC.

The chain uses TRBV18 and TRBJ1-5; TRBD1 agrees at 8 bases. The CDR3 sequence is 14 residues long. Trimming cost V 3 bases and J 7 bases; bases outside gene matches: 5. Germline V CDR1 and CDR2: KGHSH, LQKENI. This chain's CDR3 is CASSPDRATQPQHF. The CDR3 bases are TGTGCCAGCTCACCGGACAGGGCAACCCAGCCCCAGCATTTT.

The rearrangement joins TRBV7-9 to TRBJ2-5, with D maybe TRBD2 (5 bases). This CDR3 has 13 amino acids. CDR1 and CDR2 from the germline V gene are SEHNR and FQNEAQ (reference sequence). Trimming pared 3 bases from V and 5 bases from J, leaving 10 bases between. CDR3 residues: CASSLGARETQYF. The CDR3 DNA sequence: TGTGCCAGCAGCTTGGGAGCCCGTGAGACCCAGTACTTC.

CDR3: CSVAEGGNTIYF. The CDR3 DNA sequence: TGCAGCGTTGCGGAGGGGGGAAACACCATATATTTT. This chain uses TRBV29-1 with TRBJ1-3; perhaps TRBD1 as D (5 bases). Germline V CDR1 and CDR2: SQVTM, ANQGSEA. This CDR3 spans 12 amino acids. The V end lost 4 bases, the J end lost 4 bases, and 8 bases lay between the germline ends.